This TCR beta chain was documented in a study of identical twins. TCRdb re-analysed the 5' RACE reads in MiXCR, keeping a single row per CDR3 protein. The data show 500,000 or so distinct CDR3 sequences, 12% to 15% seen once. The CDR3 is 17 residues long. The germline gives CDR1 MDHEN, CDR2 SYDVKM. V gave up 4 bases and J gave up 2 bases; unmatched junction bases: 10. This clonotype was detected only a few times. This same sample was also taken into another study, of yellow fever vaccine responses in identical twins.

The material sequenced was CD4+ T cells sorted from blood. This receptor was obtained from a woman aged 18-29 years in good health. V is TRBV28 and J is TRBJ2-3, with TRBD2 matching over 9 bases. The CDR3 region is CASSSLLAGHSTDTQYF. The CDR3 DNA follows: TGTGCCAGCAGTTCACTACTAGCGGGCCATTCCACAGATACGCAGTATTTT.